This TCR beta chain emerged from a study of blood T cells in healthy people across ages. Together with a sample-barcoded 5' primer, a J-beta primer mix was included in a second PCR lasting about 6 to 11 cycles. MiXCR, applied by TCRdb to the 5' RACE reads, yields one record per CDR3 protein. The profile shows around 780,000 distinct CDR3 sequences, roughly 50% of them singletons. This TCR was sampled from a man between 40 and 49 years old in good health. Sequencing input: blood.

The chain's CDR3 is CASSGGQYYGYTF. CDR3 nucleotide sequence: TGTGCCAGCAGTGGGGGCCAGTACTATGGCTACACCTTC. This chain uses TRBV6-5 with TRBJ1-2; TRBD1 might be the D (6 bases). Germline lookup yields CDR1 MNHEY and CDR2 SVGAGI. Trimming shortened V by 5 bases and J by 3 bases, and 10 bases separated the two germline ends. The CDR3 totals 13 residues.